This TCR beta chain was documented in a study of T cell repertoires in cytomegalovirus infection. With V trimmed by 4 bases and J by 7 bases, 3 bases remained unmatched. Germline CDR1 is SGHKS and CDR2 is YYEKEE (reference sequence). The CDR3 spans 15 residues. Each CDR3 protein is one row after TCRdb ran MiXCR on the reads. The table shows roughly 300,000 distinct CDR3 sequences, with roughly 25% occurring only once. Sequencing input: PBMCs. This clonotype was sampled from a human donor in good health (CMV status not recorded). Some clones in this sample may be carry-over from other donors' samples. The V call is TRBV5-5, the J call TRBJ2-1; 15 positions match TRBD2. CDR3 loop: CASSTGTSGRNEQFF. The DNA of the CDR3 is TGTGCCAGCAGCACCGGGACTAGCGGGAGGAATGAGCAGTTCTTC.